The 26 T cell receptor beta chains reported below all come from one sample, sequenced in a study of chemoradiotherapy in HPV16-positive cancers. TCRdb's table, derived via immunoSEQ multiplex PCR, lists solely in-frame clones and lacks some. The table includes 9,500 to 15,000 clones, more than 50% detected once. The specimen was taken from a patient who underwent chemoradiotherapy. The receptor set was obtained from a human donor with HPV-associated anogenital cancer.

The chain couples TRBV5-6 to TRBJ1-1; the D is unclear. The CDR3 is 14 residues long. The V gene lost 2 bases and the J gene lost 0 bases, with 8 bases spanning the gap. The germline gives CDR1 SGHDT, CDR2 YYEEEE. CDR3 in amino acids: CASSFWILNTEAFF. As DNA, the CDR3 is TGTGCCAGCAGCTTTTGGATCTTGAACACTGAAGCTTTCTTT.

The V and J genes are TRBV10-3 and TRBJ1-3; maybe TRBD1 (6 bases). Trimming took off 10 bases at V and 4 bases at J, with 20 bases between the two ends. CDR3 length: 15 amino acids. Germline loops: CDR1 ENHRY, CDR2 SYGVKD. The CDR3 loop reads CATLYPGAGGNTIYF. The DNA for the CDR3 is TGTGCCACCCTTTACCCGGGGGCTGGGGGAAACACCATATATTTT.

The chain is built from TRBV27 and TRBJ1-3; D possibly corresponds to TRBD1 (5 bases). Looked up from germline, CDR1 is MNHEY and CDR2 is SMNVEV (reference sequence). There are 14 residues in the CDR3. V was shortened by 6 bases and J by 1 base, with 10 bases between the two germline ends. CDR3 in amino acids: CASSVTGSGNTIYF. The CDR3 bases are TGTGCCAGCAGCGTCACAGGATCTGGAAACACCATATATTTT.

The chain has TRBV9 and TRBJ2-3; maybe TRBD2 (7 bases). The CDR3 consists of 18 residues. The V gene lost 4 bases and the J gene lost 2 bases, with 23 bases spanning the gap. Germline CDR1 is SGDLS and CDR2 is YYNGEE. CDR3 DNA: TGTGCCAGCAGCCCAGGACCCGTGGCGGGGGCTGCCACAGATACGCAGTATTTT. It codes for CASSPGPVAGAATDTQYF.

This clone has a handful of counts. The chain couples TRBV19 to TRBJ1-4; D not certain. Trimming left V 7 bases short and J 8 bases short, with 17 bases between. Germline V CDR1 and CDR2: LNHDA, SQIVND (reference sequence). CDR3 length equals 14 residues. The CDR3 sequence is CASKARTREEKLFF. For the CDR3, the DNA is TGTGCCAGTAAAGCTAGGACTCGGGAGGAAAAACTGTTTTTT.

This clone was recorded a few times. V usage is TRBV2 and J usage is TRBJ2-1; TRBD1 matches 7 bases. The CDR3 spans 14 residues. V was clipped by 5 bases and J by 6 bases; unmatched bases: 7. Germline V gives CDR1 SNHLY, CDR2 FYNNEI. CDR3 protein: CASSRGLQRNEQFF. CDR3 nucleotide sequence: TGTGCCAGCAGTAGGGGGCTTCAACGCAATGAGCAGTTCTTC.

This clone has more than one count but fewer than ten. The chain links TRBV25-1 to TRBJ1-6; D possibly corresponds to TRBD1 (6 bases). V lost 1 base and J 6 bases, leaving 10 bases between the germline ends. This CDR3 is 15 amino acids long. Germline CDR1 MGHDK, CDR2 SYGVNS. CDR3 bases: TGTGCCAGCAGTGAATTGACAGGCCTTAATTCACCCCTCCACTTT. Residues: CASSELTGLNSPLHF.

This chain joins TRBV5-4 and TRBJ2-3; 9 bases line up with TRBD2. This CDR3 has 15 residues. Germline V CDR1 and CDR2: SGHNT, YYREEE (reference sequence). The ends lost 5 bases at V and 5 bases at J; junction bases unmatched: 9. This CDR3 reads CASRFSGGSRDTQYF. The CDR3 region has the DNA TGTGCCAGCAGGTTTAGCGGGGGTTCAAGAGATACGCAGTATTTT. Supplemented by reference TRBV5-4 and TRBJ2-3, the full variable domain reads ETGVTQSPTHLIKTRGQQVTLRCSSQSGHNTVSWYQQALGQGPQFIFQYYREEENGRGNFPPRFSGLQFPNYSSELNVNALELDDSALYLCASRFSGGSRDTQYFGPGTRLTVL.

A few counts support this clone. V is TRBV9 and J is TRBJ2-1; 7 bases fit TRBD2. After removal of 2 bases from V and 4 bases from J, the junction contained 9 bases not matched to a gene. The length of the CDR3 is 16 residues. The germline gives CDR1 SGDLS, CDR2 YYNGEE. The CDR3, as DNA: TGTGCCAGCAGCGTGGCAGGACTAGTCATGTACAATGAGCAGTTCTTC. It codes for CASSVAGLVMYNEQFF.

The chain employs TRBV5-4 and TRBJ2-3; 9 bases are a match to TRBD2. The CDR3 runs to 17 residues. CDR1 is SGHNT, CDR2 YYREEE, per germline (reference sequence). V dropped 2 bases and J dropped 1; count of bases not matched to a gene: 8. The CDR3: CASSLLLAGAGTDTQYF. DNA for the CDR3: TGTGCCAGCAGCTTATTATTAGCGGGAGCTGGCACAGATACGCAGTATTTT.

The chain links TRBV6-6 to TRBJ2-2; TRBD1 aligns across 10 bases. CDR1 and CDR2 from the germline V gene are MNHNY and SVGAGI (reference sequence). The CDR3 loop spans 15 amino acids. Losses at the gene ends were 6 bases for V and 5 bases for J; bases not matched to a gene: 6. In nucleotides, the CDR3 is TGTGCCAGCAGCCAACCGGGACAGGGGACCGGGGAGCTGTTTTTT. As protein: CASSQPGQGTGELFF.

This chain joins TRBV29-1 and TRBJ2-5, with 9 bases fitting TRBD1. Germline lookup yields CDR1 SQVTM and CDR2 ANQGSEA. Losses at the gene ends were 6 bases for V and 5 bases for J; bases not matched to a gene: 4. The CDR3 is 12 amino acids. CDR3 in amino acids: CSVRQGGETQYF. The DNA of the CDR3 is TGCAGCGTACGACAGGGGGGGGAGACCCAGTACTTC.

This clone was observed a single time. Written as DNA, the CDR3 is TGCAGTGCTAACGGGAATCAGCCCCAGCATTTT. This translates into CSANGNQPQHF. V and J are TRBV20-1 and TRBJ1-5; D is undetermined. Germline V gene data show CDR1 as DFQATT and CDR2 as SNEGSKA (reference sequence). The CDR3 spans 11 residues. V lost 4 bases to trimming and J lost 4 bases, with 5 bases between them.

The CDR3, as DNA: TGTGCCAGCAGCGCGGCGGACTACGAGCAGTACTTC. Its translation is CASSAADYEQYF. The V call is TRBV5-5, the J call TRBJ2-7; no firm D call. CDR1 and CDR2 from the germline V gene are SGHKS and YYEKEE (reference sequence). There are 12 residues in the CDR3. The V and J ends lost 4 bases and 3 bases respectively, with 8 bases between them. The complete variable domain, with remaining parts taken from reference TRBV5-5 and TRBJ2-7, reads DAGVTQSPTHLIKTRGQQVTLRCSPISGHKSVSWYQQVLGQGPQFIFQYYEKEERGRGNFPDRFSARQFPNYSSELNVNALLLGDSALYLCASSAADYEQYFGPGTRLTVT.

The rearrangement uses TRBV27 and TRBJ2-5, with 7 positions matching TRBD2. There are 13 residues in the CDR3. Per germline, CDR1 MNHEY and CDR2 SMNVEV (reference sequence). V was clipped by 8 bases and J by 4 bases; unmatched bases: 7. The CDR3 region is CASGGGGRETQYF. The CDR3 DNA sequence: TGTGCCAGCGGCGGGGGAGGAAGAGAGACCCAGTACTTC.

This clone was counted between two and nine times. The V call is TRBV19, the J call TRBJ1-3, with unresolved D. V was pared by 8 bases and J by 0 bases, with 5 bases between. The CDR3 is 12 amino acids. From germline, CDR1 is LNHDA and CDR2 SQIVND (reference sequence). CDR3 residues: CASPDSGNTIYF. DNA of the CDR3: TGTGCCAGTCCAGACTCTGGAAACACCATATATTTT.

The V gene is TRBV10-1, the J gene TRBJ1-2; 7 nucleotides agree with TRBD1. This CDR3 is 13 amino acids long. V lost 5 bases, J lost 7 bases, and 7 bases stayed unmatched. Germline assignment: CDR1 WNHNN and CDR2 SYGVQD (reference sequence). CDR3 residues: CASSPGQKFGYTF. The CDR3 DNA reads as TGCGCCAGCAGTCCGGGACAGAAGTTTGGCTACACCTTC.

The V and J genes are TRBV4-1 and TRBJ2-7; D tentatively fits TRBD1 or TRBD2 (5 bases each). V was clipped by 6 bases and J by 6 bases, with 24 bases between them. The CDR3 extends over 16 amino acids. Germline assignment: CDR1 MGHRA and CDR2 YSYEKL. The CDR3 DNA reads TGCGCCAGCAGTATGACGGGGACCGTCTCGGGGAGCGAGCAGTACTTC. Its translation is CASSMTGTVSGSEQYF.

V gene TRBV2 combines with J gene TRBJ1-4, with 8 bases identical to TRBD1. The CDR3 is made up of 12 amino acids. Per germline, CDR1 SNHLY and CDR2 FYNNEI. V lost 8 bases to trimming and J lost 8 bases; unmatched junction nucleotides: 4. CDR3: CASLWTGEKLFF. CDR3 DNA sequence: TGTGCCAGCCTCTGGACAGGGGAAAAACTGTTTTTT. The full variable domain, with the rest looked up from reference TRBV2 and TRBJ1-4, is EPEVTQTPSHQVTQMGQEVILRCVPISNHLYFYWYRQILGQKVEFLVSFYNNEISEKSEIFDDQFSVERPDGSNFTLKIRSTKLEDSAMYFCASLWTGEKLFFGSGTQLSVL.

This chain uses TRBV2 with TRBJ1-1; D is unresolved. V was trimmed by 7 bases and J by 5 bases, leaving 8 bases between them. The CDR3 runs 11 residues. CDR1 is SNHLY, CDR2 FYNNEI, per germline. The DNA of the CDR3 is TGTGCCAGCAACCGGAGAACTGAAGCTTTCTTT. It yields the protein CASNRRTEAFF.

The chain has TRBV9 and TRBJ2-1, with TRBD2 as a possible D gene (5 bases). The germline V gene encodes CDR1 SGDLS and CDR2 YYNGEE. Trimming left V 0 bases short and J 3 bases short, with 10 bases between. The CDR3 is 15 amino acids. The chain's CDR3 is CASSVALADYNEQFF. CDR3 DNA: TGTGCCAGCAGCGTAGCCCTAGCAGACTACAATGAGCAGTTCTTC. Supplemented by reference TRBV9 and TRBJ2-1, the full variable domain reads DSGVTQTPKHLITATGQRVTLRCSPRSGDLSVYWYQQSLDQGLQFLIQYYNGEERAKGNILERFSAQQFPDLHSELNLSSLELGDSALYFCASSVALADYNEQFFGPGTRLTVL.

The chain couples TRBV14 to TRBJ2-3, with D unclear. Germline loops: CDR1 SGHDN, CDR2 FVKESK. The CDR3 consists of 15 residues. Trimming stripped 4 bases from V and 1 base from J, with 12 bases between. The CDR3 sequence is CASSLQATGTDTQYF. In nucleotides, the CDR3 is TGTGCCAGCAGCCTCCAAGCAACTGGCACAGATACGCAGTATTTT.

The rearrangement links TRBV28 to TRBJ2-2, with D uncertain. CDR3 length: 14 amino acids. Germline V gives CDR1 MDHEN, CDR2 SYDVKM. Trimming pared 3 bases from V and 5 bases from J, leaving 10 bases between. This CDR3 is CASSLQATTGELFF. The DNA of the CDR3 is TGTGCCAGCAGTTTGCAGGCGACTACCGGGGAGCTGTTTTTT.

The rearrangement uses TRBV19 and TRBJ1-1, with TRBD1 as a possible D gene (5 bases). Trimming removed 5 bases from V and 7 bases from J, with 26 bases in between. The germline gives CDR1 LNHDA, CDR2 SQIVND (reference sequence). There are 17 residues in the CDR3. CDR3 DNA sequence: TGTGCCAGTAGTCCCCTCGGGGGGGGACGGCGAACGGGTGAAGCTTTCTTT. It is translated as CASSPLGGGRRTGEAFF. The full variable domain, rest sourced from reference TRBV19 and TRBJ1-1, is DGGITQSPKYLFRKEGQNVTLSCEQNLNHDAMYWYRQDPGQGLRLIYYSQIVNDFQKGDIAEGYSVSREKKESFPLTVTSAQKNPTAFYLCASSPLGGGRRTGEAFFGQGTRLTVV.

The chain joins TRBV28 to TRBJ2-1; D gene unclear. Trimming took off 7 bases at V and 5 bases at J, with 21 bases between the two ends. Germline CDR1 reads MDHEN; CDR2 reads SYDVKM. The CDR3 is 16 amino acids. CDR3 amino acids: CASKLGLAVRNNEQFF. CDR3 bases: TGTGCCAGCAAACTTGGCTTGGCAGTCAGGAACAATGAGCAGTTCTTC.

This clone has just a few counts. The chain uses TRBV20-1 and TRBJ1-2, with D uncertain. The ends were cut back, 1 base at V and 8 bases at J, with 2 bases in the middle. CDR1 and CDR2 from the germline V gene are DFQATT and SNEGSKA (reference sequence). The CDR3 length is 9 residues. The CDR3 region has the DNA TGCAGTGCTAGAGTGGGCTACACCTTC. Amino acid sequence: CSARVGYTF.